The clone carrying this T cell receptor (beta chain) has more than one count but fewer than ten. Antigen unknown. Using immunoSEQ multiplex PCR, the repertoire was profiled, and TCRdb retains in-frame clones only, with some absent. The table shows roughly 100,000 clones, with roughly 76% occurring only once. The sample originates from a study of glioma-infiltrating T cells after dendritic cell vaccination. About the research overall: Dendritic cell vaccination trial patients had either newly diagnosed or recurrent glioblastoma.

Study conclusions and caveats: The cohort had few patients with full blood and tumor sets.

V shed 6 bases and J 7 bases; nucleotides not matched to a gene: 11. Germline lookup yields CDR1 LGHNT and CDR2 FRNRAP. This CDR3 has 15 amino acids. The TCR comes from a human donor with glioblastoma. The rearrangement joins TRBV12-5 to TRBJ1-5; 8 bases agree with TRBD1. The specimen was blood, collected before dendritic cell vaccination. The CDR3 here is CASGLRTGWGQPQHF. Here the CDR3 DNA reads TGTGCTAGTGGCCTTCGGACAGGGTGGGGCCAGCCCCAGCATTTT.